This entry lists 9 T cell receptor beta chains sequenced from one sample in a study of vaccination effects on CD4 cells after COVID-19. Libraries were prepared by immunoSEQ multiplex PCR; TCRdb keeps only in-frame clonotypes and omits some of them. The table lists roughly 57,000 clones, 75% to 85% of them singletons. Antigen-specific CD4+ T cells were expanded (with viral peptide pools) by the ViraFEST assay ahead of sequencing. Scientists isolated CD4+ T cells after a roughly nine-day culture period ended. PCR confirmed that the person was infected with SARS-CoV-2 between March and December 2020. No antigen is known for these receptors. The specimen was CD4+ T cells from PBMCs cultured with HIV peptides, collected before COVID-19 vaccination. Noted subset: HIV-1 Nef peptide pool negative control/reference culture. The receptors derive from a human donor who had a prior SARS-CoV-2 infection.

The chain employs TRBV18 and TRBJ1-4, with 8 bases fitting TRBD1. The CDR3 covers 15 residues. J lost 3 bases, V lost 5 bases, and 5 bases had no gene match. CDR1 KGHSH and CDR2 LQKENI come from the germline V gene. The CDR3 DNA follows: TGTGCCAGCTCAGTCCAACAGGGGGCTAATGAAAAACTGTTTTTT. Translated, it gives CASSVQQGANEKLFF.

This clone was observed a single time. The chain carries TRBV14 and TRBJ2-1, with 7 bases aligning to TRBD2. V lost 0 bases to trimming and J lost 3 bases; unmatched junction nucleotides: 5. CDR3 length equals 16 residues. Germline lookup yields CDR1 SGHDN and CDR2 FVKESK. The CDR3 DNA follows: TGTGCCAGCAGCCAAGATCTAGCGGACTACTACAATGAGCAGTTCTTC. Its protein product is CASSQDLADYYNEQFF.

V gene TRBV19 combines with J gene TRBJ2-7, with D perhaps being TRBD1 or TRBD2 (5 bases each). Germline assignment: CDR1 LNHDA and CDR2 SQIVND (reference sequence). Trimming took off 5 bases at V and 2 bases at J, with 16 bases between the two ends. This CDR3 has 15 residues. The CDR3 sequence is CASSSRRGTPYEQYF. The CDR3 DNA reads as TGTGCCAGTAGTTCTCGTAGAGGGACGCCCTACGAGCAGTACTTC.

This clone occurred a few times. The J gene is TRBJ2-1, the V gene TRBV5-4; 8 positions match TRBD2. CDR3 size: 18 residues. Germline loops: CDR1 SGHNT, CDR2 YYREEE (reference sequence). The V segment lost 1 base and the J segment 5 bases; nucleotides outside the gene matches: 14. The CDR3: CASSLSLAGVKENNEQFF. The CDR3 DNA is TGTGCCAGCAGCTTGAGCCTAGCGGGCGTAAAGGAAAACAATGAGCAGTTCTTC. Variable domain in full (rest from reference TRBV5-4 and TRBJ2-1): ETGVTQSPTHLIKTRGQQVTLRCSSQSGHNTVSWYQQALGQGPQFIFQYYREEENGRGNFPPRFSGLQFPNYSSELNVNALELDDSALYLCASSLSLAGVKENNEQFFGPGTRLTVL.

J is TRBJ1-5 and V is TRBV18; no reliable D call. Germline V gives CDR1 KGHSH, CDR2 LQKENI. The V and J ends lost 1 base and 0 bases respectively, with 4 bases between them. The CDR3 is 14 residues long. The CDR3 DNA reads as TGTGCCAGCTCACCACAGAATAGCAATCAGCCCCAGCATTTT. Its translation is CASSPQNSNQPQHF.

The chain carries TRBV2 and TRBJ2-1; D tentatively reads TRBD1 or TRBD2 (5 bases each). Trimming stripped 8 bases from V and 0 bases from J, with 14 bases between. The germline V gene has CDR1 SNHLY and CDR2 FYNNEI. This CDR3 spans 15 amino acids. As DNA, the CDR3 is TGTGCCAGCGGGACCCCGAGCAGCTCCTACAATGAGCAGTTCTTC. Amino acid sequence: CASGTPSSSYNEQFF. Combining the CDR3 with reference TRBV2 and TRBJ2-1 gives the whole variable domain EPEVTQTPSHQVTQMGQEVILRCVPISNHLYFYWYRQILGQKVEFLVSFYNNEISEKSEIFDDQFSVERPDGSNFTLKIRSTKLEDSAMYFCASGTPSSSYNEQFFGPGTRLTVL.

The V gene is TRBV7-8, the J gene TRBJ1-1; no reliable D call. The V end lost 3 bases, the J end lost 2 bases, and 4 bases lay between the germline ends. Germline CDR1 reads SGHVS; CDR2 reads FQNEAQ. This CDR3 region has 12 residues. The CDR3 coding sequence is TGTGCCAGCAGCTTCCTCAACACTGAAGCTTTCTTT. It specifies CASSFLNTEAFF.

In its sample, this clone was seen once. The chain links TRBV5-1 to TRBJ2-1, with 9 bases identical to TRBD2. V was pared by 0 bases and J by 4 bases, with 5 bases of the junction left unmatched. Germline-derived CDR1 and CDR2 are SGHRS and YFSETQ. The CDR3 contains 16 residues. CDR3 loop: CASSLVGTSLYNEQFF. CDR3 in DNA: TGCGCCAGCAGCTTGGTAGGGACTAGCCTTTACAATGAGCAGTTCTTC.

V and J are TRBV4-3 and TRBJ2-5; tentatively, D is TRBD2 (7 bases). This CDR3 region has 16 residues. The V gene lost 4 bases and the J gene lost 5 bases, with 20 bases spanning the gap. Germline-derived CDR1 and CDR2 are LGHNA and YSLEER. The CDR3 DNA is TGCGCCAGCAGCCCCACCCCGGGAGGCCAGGGGGAGACCCAGTACTTC. The encoded protein is CASSPTPGGQGETQYF.